This note documents a single T cell receptor beta chain sequence. The sample comes from a study of cytomegalovirus exposure and HLA in healthy donors. PCR employed 60 Vbeta and 13 Jbeta primers. Measured with immunoSEQ multiplex PCR; TCRdb has only the in-frame clones, and not every one. The data hold 95,000 to 150,000 clones, with about 81% observed a single time. V lost 2 bases and J 5 bases, leaving 7 bases between the germline ends. This CDR3 spans 13 amino acids. Germline V gives CDR1 MNHNY, CDR2 SVGAGI (reference sequence). The sequence was collected from a man aged 40-50 years in good health and CMV-seronegative. Material for sequencing was PBMCs. The V gene is TRBV6-6, the J gene TRBJ2-1; D call uncertain. CDR3 in amino acids: CASSYGRNNEQFF. DNA of the CDR3: TGTGCCAGCAGTTACGGCAGAAACAATGAGCAGTTCTTC.